The next 17 T cell receptor beta chains were all read from a single sample in a study of blood T cell repertoires in COVID-19. Repertoires were generated with immunoSEQ multiplex PCR, while TCRdb's copy carries only in-frame clones and drops some. This sample has 350,000 to 400,000 clones, with roughly 86% found just once. Sequencing input: PBMCs or T cells enriched from blood (not recorded which). The origin of the receptors is a woman under 40 who had recovered from COVID-19.

This clone has a handful of counts. The chain joins TRBV6-2 or TRBV6-3 to TRBJ1-2; 9 bases agree with TRBD1. The V gene's germline CDR1 is MNHEY and CDR2 SVGEGT. The CDR3 runs 15 residues. The trim removed 5 bases at V and 8 bases at J, leaving 12 bases unmatched. For the CDR3, the DNA is TGTGCCAGCAGTGACGGGACAGGGCGTTTGGGGGGCTACACCTTC. Translating gives CASSDGTGRLGGYTF.

The chain links TRBV28 to TRBJ1-5, with D possibly being TRBD1 (6 bases). Trimming removed 6 bases from V and 2 bases from J, with 17 bases in between. CDR3 length equals 16 residues. Looked up from germline, CDR1 is MDHEN and CDR2 is SYDVKM. The DNA of the CDR3 is TGTGCCAGCAGCCTCCTGGGGGCGACGGGCAATCAGCCCCAGCATTTT. The encoded protein is CASSLLGATGNQPQHF.

The chain couples TRBV5-4 to TRBJ1-1; 11 nucleotides align to TRBD1. The CDR3 has 14 residues. Germline trimming cut 5 bases from V and 5 bases from J; bases unmatched to any gene: 5. Germline CDR1 and CDR2: SGHNT and YYREEE (reference sequence). CDR3 residues: CASSLGTGGTEAFF. Here the CDR3 DNA reads TGTGCCAGCAGTCTCGGGACAGGGGGAACTGAAGCTTTCTTT.

The chain employs TRBV6-6 and TRBJ1-2, with 9 bases fitting TRBD1. Trimming took 3 bases from V and 4 from J; bases not matched to a gene: 9. The germline gives CDR1 MNHNY, CDR2 SVGAGI (reference sequence). The length of the CDR3 is 16 residues. The CDR3 sequence: CASSYIGTGKTYGYTF. The CDR3 bases are TGTGCCAGCAGTTATATCGGGACAGGGAAGACCTATGGCTACACCTTC.

The chain carries TRBV3-1 (or the pseudogene TRBV3-2) and TRBJ2-1, with TRBD2 identical over 8 bases. The trim removed 0 bases at V and 7 bases at J, leaving 2 bases unmatched. Germline V gives CDR1 LGHDT, CDR2 YNNKEL (reference sequence). The CDR3 length is 14 residues. CDR3 in DNA: TGTGCCAGCAGCCAAGAGACTAGCGCGAATGAGCAGTTCTTC. This gives the protein CASSQETSANEQFF.

The CDR3 sequence is CASSQDRANEAFF. The CDR3 DNA follows: TGTGCCAGCAGCCAAGACAGGGCAAATGAAGCTTTCTTT. This chain links TRBV4-2 with TRBJ1-1, with a possible D match to TRBD1 (5 bases). Germline lookup yields CDR1 LGHNA and CDR2 YNFKEQ. The CDR3 has 13 residues. Trimming left V 0 bases short and J 7 bases short, with 9 bases between.

The chain couples TRBV27 to TRBJ1-4, with D unresolved. The CDR3 covers 14 residues. Germline CDR1 and CDR2: MNHEY and SMNVEV (reference sequence). V shed 6 bases and J shed 2 bases, with 10 bases lying between them. CDR3: CASSGGRTNEKLFF. The CDR3 nucleotides are TGTGCCAGCAGCGGAGGGAGGACTAATGAAAAACTGTTTTTT.

This clone has a handful of counts. This chain joins TRBV6-6 and TRBJ2-7; perhaps TRBD2 as D (8 bases). The V end lost 7 bases, the J end lost 11 bases, and 15 bases lay between the germline ends. In germline, CDR1 is MNHNY, CDR2 SVGAGI (reference sequence). The length of the CDR3 is 11 residues. The CDR3 DNA sequence: TGTGCCAGCACCGGGGGGGGACAGAAGTACTTC. Its translation: CASTGGGQKYF.

The chain is built from TRBV28 and TRBJ2-2; 14 bases are shared with TRBD2. Losses at the gene ends were 7 bases for V and 7 bases for J; bases not matched to a gene: 11. The germline V gene has CDR1 MDHEN and CDR2 SYDVKM. The CDR3 extends over 17 amino acids. The CDR3: CASIDPGLAGEGGELFF. The CDR3 region has the DNA TGTGCCAGCATCGACCCGGGACTAGCGGGAGAGGGCGGGGAGCTGTTTTTT.

The J gene is TRBJ1-2, the V gene TRBV30; unclear D gene. Germline V gene sequence: CDR1 GTSNPN, CDR2 SVGIG (reference sequence). The CDR3 is 12 amino acids. V lost 1 base, J lost 1 base, and 4 bases lay in between. CDR3 sequence reads: CAWSDSNYGYTF. DNA for the CDR3: TGTGCCTGGAGTGACAGTAACTATGGCTACACCTTC.

The chain couples TRBV4-3 to TRBJ1-1; the D gene is possibly TRBD1 (5 bases). Trimming removed 2 bases from V and 5 bases from J, with 12 bases in between. CDR1 LGHNA and CDR2 YSLEER come from the germline V gene. CDR3 length equals 14 residues. The CDR3 DNA reads as TGCGCCAGCAGCCAAATTAGGGGTTTTACTGAAGCTTTCTTT. Translating it yields CASSQIRGFTEAFF.

The CDR3 reads CASSVGGTLRSGYTF. The CDR3 nucleotides are TGTGCCAGCAGCGTAGGAGGGACACTCAGATCGGGCTACACCTTC. The chain recombines TRBV9 with TRBJ1-2, with a possible D match to TRBD1 (6 bases). The CDR3 runs to 15 residues. V lost 0 bases and J lost 8, with 17 bases in between. CDR1 is SGDLS, CDR2 YYNGEE, per germline.

J is TRBJ1-6 and V is TRBV30; the D is unclear. The V and J ends lost 4 bases and 5 bases respectively, with 9 bases between them. Germline V lookup: CDR1 GTSNPN, CDR2 SVGIG (reference sequence). The CDR3 spans 13 residues. CDR3 protein: CAWNSVDNSPLHF. The CDR3, as DNA: TGTGCCTGGAATTCTGTAGATAATTCACCCCTCCACTTT.

The chain couples TRBV11-2 to TRBJ2-7, with unresolved D. V lost 0 bases and J 4 bases, leaving 4 bases between the germline ends. CDR3 length equals 12 residues. Germline-derived CDR1 and CDR2 are SGHAT and FQNNGV. The CDR3 spells CASSLDPYEQYF. CDR3 DNA: TGTGCCAGCAGCTTAGATCCTTACGAGCAGTACTTC. Drawing the rest from reference TRBV11-2 and TRBJ2-7, the complete variable domain is EAGVAQSPRYKIIEKRQSVAFWCNPISGHATLYWYQQILGQGPKLLIQFQNNGVVDDSQLPKDRFSAERLKGVDSTLKIQPAKLEDSAVYLCASSLDPYEQYFGPGTRLTVT.

The chain employs TRBV7-8 and TRBJ1-5; TRBD1 might be the D (6 bases). This CDR3 is built from 17 residues. Between the trimmed V and J ends, which lost 3 bases and 0 bases, there was a span of 15 bases. Germline V CDR1 and CDR2: SGHVS, FQNEAQ. In DNA form, the CDR3 reads TGTGCCAGCAGCTTTATAGGACAGCTCCCTAGCAATCAGCCCCAGCATTTT. Amino acids: CASSFIGQLPSNQPQHF.

Written as DNA, the CDR3 is TGTGCCAGCAGTGAAGGCCAGGGCAACACTGAAGCTTTCTTT. Its protein is CASSEGQGNTEAFF. V and J are TRBV2 and TRBJ1-1; D possibly corresponds to TRBD1 (5 bases). This CDR3 spans 14 amino acids. Trimming cost V 1 base and J 2 bases, with 8 bases left between them. The germline V gene has CDR1 SNHLY and CDR2 FYNNEI. Filled out from reference TRBV2 and TRBJ1-1, the complete variable domain reads EPEVTQTPSHQVTQMGQEVILRCVPISNHLYFYWYRQILGQKVEFLVSFYNNEISEKSEIFDDQFSVERPDGSNFTLKIRSTKLEDSAMYFCASSEGQGNTEAFFGQGTRLTVV.

The chain is built from TRBV7-9 and TRBJ2-4; 10 nucleotides line up with TRBD1. The germline CDR1 and CDR2 sequences are SEHNR and FQNEAQ (reference sequence). V lost 5 bases to trimming and J lost 7 bases; unmatched junction nucleotides: 11. The CDR3 loop spans 16 amino acids. The CDR3 here is CASSPGTGDERNIQYF. CDR3 nucleotide sequence: TGTGCCAGCAGCCCGGGGACAGGGGATGAGAGGAACATTCAGTACTTC.